Presented here are 17 T cell receptor beta chains from one specimen sequenced in a study of T cells after yellow fever vaccination. TCRdb processed the 5' RACE reads anew with MiXCR; each CDR3 protein has one entry. Of hundreds of thousands of distinct CDR3 sequences detected, less than 20% appear once; the ten largest clones hold roughly a sixth. This material consisted of PBMCs, taken more than 4 days after the first yellow fever vaccination. Receptors originate from a man aged 18 to 30 who received the YFV17D yellow fever vaccine.

This clonotype was recorded many times. The rearrangement joins TRBV12-3 or TRBV12-4 to TRBJ2-7; D may be TRBD1 or TRBD2 (5 bases each). The CDR3 has 13 amino acids. V was trimmed by 2 bases and J by 3 bases, leaving 8 bases between them. CDR3 in DNA: TGTGCCAGCAGTTTACTGGGGGACTACGAGCAGTACTTC. Protein sequence: CASSLLGDYEQYF.

The chain combines TRBV29-1 with TRBJ2-1; 11 nucleotides line up with TRBD1. This CDR3 region has 12 residues. The V segment lost 6 bases and the J segment 9 bases; nucleotides outside the gene matches: 4. CDR1 is SQVTM, CDR2 ANQGSEA, per germline. CDR3 DNA: TGCAGCGTAGGGACAGGGGGAAGTGAGCAGTTCTTC. This codes for CSVGTGGSEQFF.

The V and J genes are TRBV7-2 and TRBJ2-2; possible D gene TRBD1, 5 bases. Trimming removed 6 bases from V and 7 bases from J, with 18 bases in between. CDR1 SGHTA and CDR2 FQGNSA come from the germline V gene. This CDR3 region has 15 residues. The CDR3 protein is CASRRYGQGVGELFF. The CDR3 region has the DNA TGTGCCAGCAGGCGGTACGGTCAGGGTGTCGGGGAGCTGTTTTTT.

This clonotype has a handful of counts. The J gene is TRBJ1-6, the V gene TRBV12-3 or TRBV12-4; 7 bases map to TRBD1. The CDR3 length is 15 residues. With V trimmed by 1 base and J by 6 bases, 3 bases remained unmatched. CDR3 sequence (DNA): TGTGCCAGCAGTTTAGACAGGGGAATTAATTCACCCCTCCACTTT. This codes for CASSLDRGINSPLHF.

The chain couples TRBV2 to TRBJ1-5; TRBD1 agrees at 7 bases. With V trimmed by 6 bases and J by 4 bases, 3 bases remained unmatched. In germline, CDR1 is SNHLY, CDR2 FYNNEI. The CDR3 totals 13 residues. CDR3 bases: TGTGCCAGCAGAGACAGGGAGAATCAGCCCCAGCATTTT. Protein: CASRDRENQPQHF.

This clonotype came up a few times. The V gene is TRBV6-1, the J gene TRBJ1-1, with 8 bases fitting TRBD1. CDR3 length: 16 amino acids. CDR1 is MNHNS and CDR2 is SASEGT in the germline V gene. The V segment lost 3 bases and the J segment 4 bases; nucleotides outside the gene matches: 10. In DNA form, the CDR3 reads TGTGCCAGCAGTGATCTCCAGGGGGCGGTTGGCACTGAAGCTTTCTTT. Its translation: CASSDLQGAVGTEAFF.

The V and J genes are TRBV27 and TRBJ2-7; D remains unclear. This CDR3 is built from 14 residues. V was trimmed by 5 bases and J by 4 bases, leaving 15 bases between them. Germline CDR1 is MNHEY and CDR2 is SMNVEV (reference sequence). CDR3 sequence (DNA): TGTGCCAGCAGTCTCAATCTGAAAATGTACGAGCAGTACTTC. As protein: CASSLNLKMYEQYF.

The rearrangement links TRBV12-3 or TRBV12-4 to TRBJ2-7, with D tentatively TRBD1 or TRBD2 (7 bases each). This CDR3 is built from 13 residues. The V end was cut by 3 bases, the J end by 3 bases, with 9 bases between. The CDR3 region is CASSFRGGYEQYV. In DNA form, the CDR3 reads TGTGCCAGCAGTTTCAGGGGGGGCTACGAGCAGTACGTC.

This clonotype was recorded a few times. The chain employs TRBV28 and TRBJ2-1; D remains unclear. This CDR3 spans 12 amino acids. V lost 3 bases, J lost 12 bases, and 12 bases lay in between. The germline V gene has CDR1 MDHEN and CDR2 SYDVKM. The CDR3 coding sequence is TGTGCCAGCAGTTTCGGCACTCTCGGGCAGTTCTTC. It codes for CASSFGTLGQFF. The complete variable domain, with remaining parts taken from reference TRBV28 and TRBJ2-1, reads DVKVTQSSRYLVKRTGEKVFLECVQDMDHENMFWYRQDPGLGLRLIYFSYDVKMKEKGDIPEGYSVSREKKERFSLILESASTNQTSMYLCASSFGTLGQFFGPGTRLTVL.

V gene TRBV5-1 combines with J gene TRBJ1-2; D is possibly TRBD1 (6 bases). V was cut by 4 bases and J by 4 bases, with 11 bases left in between. This CDR3 contains 13 residues. Germline values: CDR1 SGHRS, CDR2 YFSETQ. The CDR3 spells CASSLEQGYGYTF. As DNA, the CDR3 is TGCGCCAGCAGCCTGGAACAGGGCTATGGCTACACCTTC.

The chain combines TRBV5-1 with TRBJ2-2; D unresolved. The CDR3 loop spans 16 amino acids. CDR1 is SGHRS, CDR2 YFSETQ, per germline. Trimming took 2 bases from V and 0 from J, leaving 11 bases between them. CDR3: CASSFLDTSNTGELFF. For the CDR3, the DNA is TGCGCCAGCAGCTTCTTAGACACCTCGAACACCGGGGAGCTGTTTTTT.

This clonotype appeared a few times. The CDR3 DNA follows: TGTGCCACCAGCCCGGGACCCTACAATGAGCAGTTCTTC. As protein: CATSPGPYNEQFF. The chain combines TRBV24-1 with TRBJ2-1, with D perhaps assigned TRBD1 or TRBD2 (5 bases each). CDR1 is KGHDR, CDR2 SFDVKD, per germline. CDR3 size: 13 residues. V was cut by 7 bases and J by 2 bases, with 8 bases left in between.

The V gene is TRBV20-1, the J gene TRBJ1-2; D is unresolved. V was shortened by 5 bases and J by 7 bases, with 17 bases between the two germline ends. Germline V lookup: CDR1 DFQATT, CDR2 SNEGSKA (reference sequence). The CDR3 spans 13 residues. In DNA, the CDR3 is TGCAGTGCTCACAATCCAAGAGCCCCTGGCTACACCTTC. Translated: CSAHNPRAPGYTF.

This clonotype was seen many times. This chain links TRBV4-3 with TRBJ2-3; 7 bases match TRBD1. This CDR3 spans 15 amino acids. V gave up 4 bases and J gave up 0 bases; unmatched junction bases: 4. Germline assignment: CDR1 LGHNA and CDR2 YSLEER. The CDR3 sequence: CASSRGQESTDTQYF. Here the CDR3 DNA reads TGCGCCAGCAGCCGCGGACAGGAGAGCACAGATACGCAGTATTTT.

The rearrangement joins TRBV4-1 to TRBJ1-6; no reliable D call. The CDR3 has 15 residues. The V and J ends lost 0 bases and 10 bases respectively, with 13 bases between them. The germline gives CDR1 MGHRA, CDR2 YSYEKL. DNA for the CDR3: TGCGCCAGCAGCCAAGAACCTAATGAGGAGTCACCCCTCCACTTT. Translated: CASSQEPNEESPLHF.

This clonotype appeared many times. The chain links TRBV5-1 to TRBJ1-1, with 8 bases that match TRBD1. The CDR3 has 16 residues. The V gene's germline CDR1 is SGHRS and CDR2 YFSETQ. J was trimmed by 0 bases and V by 0 bases; bases with no gene match: 4. The CDR3 spells CASSLGWTGMNTEAFF. In DNA form, the CDR3 reads TGCGCCAGCAGCTTGGGGTGGACAGGGATGAACACTGAAGCTTTCTTT.

This clonotype was seen ten or more times. The J gene is TRBJ1-2, the V gene TRBV5-1, with D unclear. The V gene lost 0 bases and the J gene lost 5 bases, with 11 bases spanning the gap. The CDR3 spans 14 residues. Germline V gene data show CDR1 as SGHRS and CDR2 as YFSETQ. In nucleotides, the CDR3 is TGCGCCAGCAGCTTGGCCCAGGAGCAGTATGGCTACACCTTC. It specifies CASSLAQEQYGYTF.